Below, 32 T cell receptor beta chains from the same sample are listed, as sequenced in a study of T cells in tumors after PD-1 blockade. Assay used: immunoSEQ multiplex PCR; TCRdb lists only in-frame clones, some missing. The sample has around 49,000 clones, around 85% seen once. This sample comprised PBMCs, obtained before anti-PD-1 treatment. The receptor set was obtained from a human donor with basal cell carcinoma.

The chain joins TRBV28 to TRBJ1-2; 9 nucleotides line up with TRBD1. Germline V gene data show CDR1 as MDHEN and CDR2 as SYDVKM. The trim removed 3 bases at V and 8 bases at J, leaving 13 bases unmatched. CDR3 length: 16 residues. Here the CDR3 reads CASSLMGTGQLLGYTF. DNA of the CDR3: TGTGCCAGCAGTTTGATGGGGACAGGGCAACTATTGGGCTACACCTTC.

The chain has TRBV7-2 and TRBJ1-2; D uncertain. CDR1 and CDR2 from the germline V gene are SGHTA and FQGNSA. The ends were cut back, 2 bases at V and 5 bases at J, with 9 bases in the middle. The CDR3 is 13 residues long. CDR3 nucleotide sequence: TGTGCCAGCAGCTTAACCCAGCTTTATGGCTACACCTTC. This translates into CASSLTQLYGYTF.

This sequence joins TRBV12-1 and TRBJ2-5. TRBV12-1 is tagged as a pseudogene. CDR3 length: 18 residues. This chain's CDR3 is CASSFVRGDKAKGETQYF. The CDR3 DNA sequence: TGTGCCAGCAGCTTTGTAAGGGGAGACAAGGCAAAAGGAGAGACCCAGTACTTC.

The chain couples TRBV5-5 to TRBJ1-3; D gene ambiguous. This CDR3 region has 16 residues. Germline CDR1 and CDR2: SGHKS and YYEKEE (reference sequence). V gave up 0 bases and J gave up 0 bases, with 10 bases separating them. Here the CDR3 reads CASSLGLFSSGNTIYF. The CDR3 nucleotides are TGTGCCAGCAGCTTGGGCCTTTTTAGCTCTGGAAACACCATATATTTT.

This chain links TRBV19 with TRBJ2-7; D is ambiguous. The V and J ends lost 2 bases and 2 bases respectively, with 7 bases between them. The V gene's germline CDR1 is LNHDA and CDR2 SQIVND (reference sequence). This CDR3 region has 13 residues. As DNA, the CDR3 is TGTGCCAGTAGTATACGAGTCACCTACGAGCAGTACTTC. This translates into CASSIRVTYEQYF.

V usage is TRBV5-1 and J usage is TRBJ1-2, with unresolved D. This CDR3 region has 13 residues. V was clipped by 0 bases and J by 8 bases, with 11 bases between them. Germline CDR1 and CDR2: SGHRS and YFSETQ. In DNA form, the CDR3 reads TGCGCCAGCAGCTTGGAGTCAGTCCGAGGCTACACCTTC. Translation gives CASSLESVRGYTF.

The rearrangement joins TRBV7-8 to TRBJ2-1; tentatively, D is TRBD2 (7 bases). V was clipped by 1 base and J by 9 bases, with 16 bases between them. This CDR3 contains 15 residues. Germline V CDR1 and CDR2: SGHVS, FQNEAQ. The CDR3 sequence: CASSLVGGGLFEQFF. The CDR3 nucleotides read TGTGCCAGCAGCTTAGTTGGGGGGGGGCTGTTTGAGCAGTTCTTC.

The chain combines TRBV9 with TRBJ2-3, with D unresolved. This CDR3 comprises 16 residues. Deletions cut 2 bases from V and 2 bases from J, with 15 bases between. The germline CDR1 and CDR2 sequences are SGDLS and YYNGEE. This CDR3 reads CASSVGPSPDTDTQYF. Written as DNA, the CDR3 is TGTGCCAGCAGCGTTGGGCCTTCCCCTGACACAGATACGCAGTATTTT. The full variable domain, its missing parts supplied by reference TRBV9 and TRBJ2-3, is DSGVTQTPKHLITATGQRVTLRCSPRSGDLSVYWYQQSLDQGLQFLIQYYNGEERAKGNILERFSAQQFPDLHSELNLSSLELGDSALYFCASSVGPSPDTDTQYFGPGTRLTVL.

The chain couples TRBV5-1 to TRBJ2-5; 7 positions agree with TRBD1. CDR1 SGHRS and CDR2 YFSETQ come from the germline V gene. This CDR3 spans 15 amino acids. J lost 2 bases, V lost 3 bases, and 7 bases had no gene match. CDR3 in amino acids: CASSSMTGRQETQYF. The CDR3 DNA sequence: TGCGCCAGCAGCTCCATGACAGGGCGTCAAGAGACCCAGTACTTC.

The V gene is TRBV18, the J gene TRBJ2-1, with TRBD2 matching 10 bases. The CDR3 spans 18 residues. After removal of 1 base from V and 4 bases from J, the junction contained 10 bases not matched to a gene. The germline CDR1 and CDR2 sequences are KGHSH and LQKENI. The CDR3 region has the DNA TGTGCCAGCTCACCACTTAACCCTAGCGGGGGCCTATACAATGAGCAGTTCTTC. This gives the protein CASSPLNPSGGLYNEQFF.

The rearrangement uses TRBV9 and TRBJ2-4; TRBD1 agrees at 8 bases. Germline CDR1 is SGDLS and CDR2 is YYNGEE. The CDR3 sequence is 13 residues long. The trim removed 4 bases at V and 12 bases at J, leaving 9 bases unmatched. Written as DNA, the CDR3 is TGTGCCAGCAGCCCGCAACTCCAGGGGGCTCAGTACTTC. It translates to CASSPQLQGAQYF. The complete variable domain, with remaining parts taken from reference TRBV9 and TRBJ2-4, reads DSGVTQTPKHLITATGQRVTLRCSPRSGDLSVYWYQQSLDQGLQFLIQYYNGEERAKGNILERFSAQQFPDLHSELNLSSLELGDSALYFCASSPQLQGAQYFGAGTRLSVL.

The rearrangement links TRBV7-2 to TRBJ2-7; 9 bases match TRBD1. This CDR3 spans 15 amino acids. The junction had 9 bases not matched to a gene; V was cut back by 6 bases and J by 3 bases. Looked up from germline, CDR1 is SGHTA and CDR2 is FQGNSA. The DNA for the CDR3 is TGTGCCAGCAGTACTACCGGGACAGGGAGCTACGAGCAGTACTTC. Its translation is CASSTTGTGSYEQYF.

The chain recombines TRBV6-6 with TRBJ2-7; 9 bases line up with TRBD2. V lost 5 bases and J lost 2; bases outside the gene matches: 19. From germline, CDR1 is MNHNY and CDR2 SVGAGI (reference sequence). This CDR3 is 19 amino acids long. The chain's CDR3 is CASSPQGRSIRGGAYEQYF. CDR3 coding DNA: TGTGCCAGCAGTCCCCAGGGCCGGAGTATTCGCGGGGGGGCCTACGAGCAGTACTTC.

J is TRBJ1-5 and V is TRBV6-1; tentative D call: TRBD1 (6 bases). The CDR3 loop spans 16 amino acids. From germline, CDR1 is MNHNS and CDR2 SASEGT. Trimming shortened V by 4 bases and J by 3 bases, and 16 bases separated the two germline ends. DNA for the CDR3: TGTGCCAGCAGTGCGGGGTTTACAGGGTCCAATCAGCCCCAGCATTTT. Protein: CASSAGFTGSNQPQHF.

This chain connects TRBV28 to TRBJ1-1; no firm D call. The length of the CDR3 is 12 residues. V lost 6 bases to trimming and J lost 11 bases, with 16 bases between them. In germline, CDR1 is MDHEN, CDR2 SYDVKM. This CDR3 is CASSLPTAAAFF. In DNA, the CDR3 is TGTGCCAGCAGCCTCCCTACGGCGGCGGCTTTCTTT.

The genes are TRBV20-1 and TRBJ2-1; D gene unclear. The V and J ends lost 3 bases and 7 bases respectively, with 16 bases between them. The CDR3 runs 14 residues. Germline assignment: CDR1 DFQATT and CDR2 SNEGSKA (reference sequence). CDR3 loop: CSASARLVPNEQFF. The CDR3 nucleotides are TGCAGTGCTAGTGCCCGTCTCGTGCCGAATGAGCAGTTCTTC.

CDR3 DNA: TGTGCCAGCAGCTCAGGGTTCGCTGAGCAGTTCTTC. Amino acids: CASSSGFAEQFF. The chain carries TRBV28 and TRBJ2-1; D is perhaps TRBD1 (5 bases). The CDR3 is made up of 12 amino acids. Trimming took 6 bases from V and 9 from J, leaving 12 bases between them. Germline lookup yields CDR1 MDHEN and CDR2 SYDVKM. Full variable domain (remainder filled in from reference TRBV28 and TRBJ2-1): DVKVTQSSRYLVKRTGEKVFLECVQDMDHENMFWYRQDPGLGLRLIYFSYDVKMKEKGDIPEGYSVSREKKERFSLILESASTNQTSMYLCASSSGFAEQFFGPGTRLTVL.

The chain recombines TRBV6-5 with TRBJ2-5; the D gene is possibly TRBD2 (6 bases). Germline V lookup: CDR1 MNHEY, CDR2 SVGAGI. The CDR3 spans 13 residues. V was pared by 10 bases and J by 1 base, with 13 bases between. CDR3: CATSRRGQETQYF. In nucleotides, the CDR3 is TGTGCCACCTCCCGGAGGGGCCAAGAGACCCAGTACTTC.

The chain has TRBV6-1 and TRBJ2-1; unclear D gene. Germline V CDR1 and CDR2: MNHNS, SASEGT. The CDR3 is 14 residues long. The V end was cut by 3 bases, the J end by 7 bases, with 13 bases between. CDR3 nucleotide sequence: TGTGCCAGCAGTGAGGGTGTCAGGTCTAATGAGCAGTTCTTC. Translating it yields CASSEGVRSNEQFF.

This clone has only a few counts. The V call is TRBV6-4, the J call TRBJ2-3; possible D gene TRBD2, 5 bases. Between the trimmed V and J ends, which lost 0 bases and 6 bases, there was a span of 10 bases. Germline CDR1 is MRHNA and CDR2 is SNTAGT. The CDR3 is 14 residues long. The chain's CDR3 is CASSDSIGGDTQYF. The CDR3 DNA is TGTGCCAGCAGTGACTCGATAGGAGGTGATACGCAGTATTTT.

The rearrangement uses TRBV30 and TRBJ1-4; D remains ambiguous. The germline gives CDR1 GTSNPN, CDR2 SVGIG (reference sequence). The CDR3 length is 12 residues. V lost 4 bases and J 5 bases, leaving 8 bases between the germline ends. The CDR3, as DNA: TGTGCCTGGACAGCCGGCAATGAAAAACTGTTTTTT. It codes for CAWTAGNEKLFF.

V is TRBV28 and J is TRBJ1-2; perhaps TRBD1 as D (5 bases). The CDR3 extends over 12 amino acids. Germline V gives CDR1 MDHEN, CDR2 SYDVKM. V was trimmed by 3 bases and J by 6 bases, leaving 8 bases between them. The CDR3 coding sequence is TGTGCCAGCAGTTTTACGACAGATGGCTACACCTTC. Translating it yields CASSFTTDGYTF.

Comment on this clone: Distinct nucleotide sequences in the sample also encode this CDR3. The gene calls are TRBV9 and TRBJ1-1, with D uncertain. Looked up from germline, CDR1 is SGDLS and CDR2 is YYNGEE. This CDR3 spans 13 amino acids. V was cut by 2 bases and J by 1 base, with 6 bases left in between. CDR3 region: CASSVGSNTEAFF. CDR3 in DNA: TGTGCCAGCAGCGTCGGATCGAACACTGAAGCTTTCTTT.

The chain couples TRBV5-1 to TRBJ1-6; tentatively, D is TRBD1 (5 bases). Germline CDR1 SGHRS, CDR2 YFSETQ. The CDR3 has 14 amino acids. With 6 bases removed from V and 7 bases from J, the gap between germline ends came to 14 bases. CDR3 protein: CASTLDSMNSPLHF. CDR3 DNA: TGCGCCAGCACTCTCGACAGTATGAATTCACCCCTCCACTTT.

The CDR3 sequence: CASSPGGVTEAFF. Written as DNA, the CDR3 is TGTGCCAGCAGTCCGGGGGGAGTCACTGAAGCTTTCTTT. The chain joins TRBV6-6 to TRBJ1-1; D perhaps matches TRBD1 (5 bases). With 5 bases removed from V and 4 bases from J, the gap between germline ends came to 11 bases. CDR1 is MNHNY and CDR2 is SVGAGI in the germline V gene (reference sequence). CDR3 length: 13 amino acids.

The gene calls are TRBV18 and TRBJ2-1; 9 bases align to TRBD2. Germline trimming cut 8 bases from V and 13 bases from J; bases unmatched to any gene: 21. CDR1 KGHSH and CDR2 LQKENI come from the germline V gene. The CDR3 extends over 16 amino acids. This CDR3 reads CASAEQSFSGGNVQFF. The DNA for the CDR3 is TGTGCCAGCGCAGAACAGTCCTTTAGCGGGGGCAATGTTCAGTTCTTC.

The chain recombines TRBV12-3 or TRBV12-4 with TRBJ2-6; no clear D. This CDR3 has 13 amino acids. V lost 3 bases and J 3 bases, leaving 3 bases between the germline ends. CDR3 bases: TGTGCCAGCAGTTTGGATGGGGCCAACGTCCTGACTTTC. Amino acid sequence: CASSLDGANVLTF.

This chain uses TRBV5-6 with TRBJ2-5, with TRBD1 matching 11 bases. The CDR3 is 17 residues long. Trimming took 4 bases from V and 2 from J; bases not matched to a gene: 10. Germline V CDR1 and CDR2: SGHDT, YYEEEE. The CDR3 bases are TGTGCCAGCAGCCCCGGGACAGGGGGTTTGAGGCAAGAGACCCAGTACTTC. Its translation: CASSPGTGGLRQETQYF.

The chain's CDR3 is CASSAFGNKADTQYF. CDR3 in DNA: TGTGCCAGCAGCGCTTTTGGGAACAAGGCTGATACGCAGTATTTT. The rearrangement joins TRBV9 to TRBJ2-3, with D unresolved. V lost 3 bases and J 6 bases, leaving 17 bases between the germline ends. This CDR3 spans 15 amino acids. The germline V gene has CDR1 SGDLS and CDR2 YYNGEE.

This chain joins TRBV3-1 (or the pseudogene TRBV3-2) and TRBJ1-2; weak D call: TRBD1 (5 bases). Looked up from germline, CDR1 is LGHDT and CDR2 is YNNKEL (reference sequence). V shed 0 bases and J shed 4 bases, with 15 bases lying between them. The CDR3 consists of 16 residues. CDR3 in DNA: TGTGCCAGCAGCCAAGATCGCAGCAGGGCCATCTATGGCTACACCTTC. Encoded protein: CASSQDRSRAIYGYTF.

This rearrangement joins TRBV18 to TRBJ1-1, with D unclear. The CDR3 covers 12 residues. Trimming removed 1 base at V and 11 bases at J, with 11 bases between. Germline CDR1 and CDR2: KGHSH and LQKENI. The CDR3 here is CASSPREGSAFF. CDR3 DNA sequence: TGTGCCAGCTCACCACGGGAGGGTTCGGCTTTCTTT.

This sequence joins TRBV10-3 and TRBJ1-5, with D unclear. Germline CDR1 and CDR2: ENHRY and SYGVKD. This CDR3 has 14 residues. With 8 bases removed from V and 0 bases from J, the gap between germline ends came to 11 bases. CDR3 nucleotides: TGTGCCATCTTCTCGGGCAATAGCAATCAGCCCCAGCATTTT. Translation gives CAIFSGNSNQPQHF.